This passage covers 18 T cell receptor beta chains from one sample sequenced in a study of T cell responses to AZD1222 COVID-19 vaccine. Here immunoSEQ multiplex PCR was the method, and the copy in TCRdb shows in-frame clones only, minus some. The data hold 150,000 to 200,000 clones, with 88% observed a single time. The sequenced sample was peripheral blood, obtained 28 days after the second AZD1222 dose. These receptors originate from an adult who received the AZD1222 COVID-19 vaccine.

This chain joins TRBV6-4 and TRBJ2-7; 8 bases are shared with TRBD1. The CDR3 spans 15 residues. CDR1 and CDR2 from the germline V gene are MRHNA and SNTAGT. The V segment lost 6 bases and the J segment 3 bases; nucleotides outside the gene matches: 10. Here the CDR3 DNA reads TGTGCCAGCAGCCGGACAGGGCCCCTAGGCTACGAGCAGTACTTC. This translates into CASSRTGPLGYEQYF.

As regards this clone: This same CDR3 is encoded by further DNA sequences in the sample. V is TRBV28 and J is TRBJ2-3, with D hard to call. Per the germline V gene, CDR1 is MDHEN and CDR2 is SYDVKM. V was trimmed by 3 bases and J by 2 bases, leaving 9 bases between them. This CDR3 has 14 residues. The CDR3 reads CASSLGGSTDTQYF. The CDR3 DNA reads TGTGCCAGCAGTTTGGGCGGTTCCACAGATACGCAGTATTTT.

This chain joins TRBV3-1 (or the pseudogene TRBV3-2) and TRBJ1-1, with TRBD1 matching 8 bases. V dropped 1 base and J dropped 7; count of bases not matched to a gene: 5. This CDR3 has 14 residues. The V gene's germline CDR1 is LGHDT and CDR2 YNNKEL (reference sequence). CDR3 DNA sequence: TGTGCCAGCAGCCAAGTCCGGACAGGGAGTGAAGCTTTCTTT. This encodes CASSQVRTGSEAFF.

The CDR3 sequence: CASSFKTGAVAKNIQYF. CDR3 sequence (DNA): TGTGCCAGCAGCTTTAAGACAGGAGCCGTAGCCAAAAACATTCAGTACTTC. V gene TRBV5-5 combines with J gene TRBJ2-4; D perhaps matches TRBD1 (6 bases). V shed 2 bases and J shed 0 bases, with 15 bases lying between them. From germline, CDR1 is SGHKS and CDR2 YYEKEE (reference sequence). This CDR3 region has 17 residues.

In this sample, this clone turned up a few times. The chain has TRBV24-1 and TRBJ2-3, with TRBD2 matching over 9 bases. The CDR3 loop spans 15 amino acids. The germline V gene has CDR1 KGHDR and CDR2 SFDVKD. V dropped 5 bases and J dropped 3; count of bases not matched to a gene: 5. The CDR3 coding sequence is TGTGCCACCAGTGGTCCTAGCGGGGTGACAGATACGCAGTATTTT. This codes for CATSGPSGVTDTQYF.

V and J are TRBV18 and TRBJ2-2; 13 bases map to TRBD2. From germline, CDR1 is KGHSH and CDR2 LQKENI. The CDR3 consists of 17 residues. V dropped 2 bases and J dropped 1; count of bases not matched to a gene: 1. Here the CDR3 DNA reads TGTGCCAGCTCACCAAGGACTAGCGGGGGGAACACCGGGGAGCTGTTTTTT. It codes for CASSPRTSGGNTGELFF.

To note about this clone: At one end, the junction sequence differs from germline, possibly due to a read error. The rearrangement joins TRBV5-1 to TRBJ1-6; 9 bases line up with TRBD1. CDR3 length: 12 amino acids. Germline V gives CDR1 SGHRS, CDR2 YFSETQ. As DNA, the CDR3 is TGCGCCAGCAGCTTGGAGGGGACAGGGTTTAACTTT. As protein: CASSLEGTGFNF. Drawing the rest from reference TRBV5-1 and TRBJ1-6, the complete variable domain is KAGVTQTPRYLIKTRGQQVTLSCSPISGHRSVSWYQQTPGQGLQFLFEYFSETQRNKGNFPGRFSGRQFSNSRSEMNVSTLELGDSALYLCASSLEGTGFNFGNGTRLTVT.

As for this clone: This sample includes further DNA sequences coding for the same CDR3. The chain has TRBV6-5 and TRBJ2-3; D is uncertain. CDR3 length: 13 amino acids. Deletions cut 4 bases from V and 1 base from J, with 6 bases between. Germline V lookup: CDR1 MNHEY, CDR2 SVGAGI. In nucleotides, the CDR3 is TGTGCCAGCAGTTTGACGGGCACAGATACGCAGTATTTT. Amino acids: CASSLTGTDTQYF.

The V and J genes are TRBV4-1 and TRBJ2-7; weak D call: TRBD2 (7 bases). Germline assignment: CDR1 MGHRA and CDR2 YSYEKL. The CDR3 contains 15 residues. The V end lost 1 base, the J end lost 7 bases, and 17 bases lay between the germline ends. The CDR3 protein is CASSQGSAGAWEQYF. DNA of the CDR3: TGCGCCAGCAGCCAAGGGTCCGCGGGGGCGTGGGAGCAGTACTTC.

This clone showed up just a few times. CDR3 DNA: TGTGCCAGCAGCCTCAACAATGAGCAGTTCTTC. Translating gives CASSLNNEQFF. V is TRBV7-6 and J is TRBJ2-1; D remains ambiguous. This CDR3 is 11 amino acids long. Germline values: CDR1 SGHVS, CDR2 FNYEAQ. Deletions cut 5 bases from V and 5 bases from J, with 4 bases between.

The rearrangement links TRBV18 to TRBJ2-7; 9 nucleotides agree with TRBD1. CDR1 and CDR2 from the germline V gene are KGHSH and LQKENI. Trimming removed 4 bases from V and 6 bases from J; junction bases left unmatched: 10. The CDR3 contains 15 residues. CDR3 sequence: CASSRGQGSPSEQYF. The CDR3 bases are TGTGCCAGCTCACGGGGACAGGGCTCCCCTAGCGAGCAGTACTTC.

The J gene is TRBJ2-7, the V gene TRBV10-3; D assignment may be TRBD1 or TRBD2 (5 bases each). This CDR3 spans 13 amino acids. Germline loops: CDR1 ENHRY, CDR2 SYGVKD. CDR3 nucleotides: TGTGGCCTACGCCGGGGCCCCGGCGGAGAGCAGTACTTC. Encoded protein: CGLRRGPGGEQYF.

This chain's CDR3 is CASSPSGQFPTGELFF. The CDR3 coding sequence is TGTGCCAGCTCACCTTCAGGACAATTTCCCACCGGGGAGCTGTTTTTT. V and J are TRBV18 and TRBJ2-2; D perhaps matches TRBD1 (5 bases). Per the germline V gene, CDR1 is KGHSH and CDR2 is LQKENI. Trimming shortened V by 3 bases and J by 4 bases, and 15 bases separated the two germline ends. This CDR3 has 16 amino acids.

The CDR3 protein is CASSSTGSFDEQFF. Here the CDR3 DNA reads TGTGCCAGCAGTTCTACCGGGAGCTTCGATGAGCAGTTCTTC. V is TRBV28 and J is TRBJ2-1, with D possibly being TRBD2 (6 bases). The CDR3 is made up of 14 amino acids. CDR1 is MDHEN and CDR2 is SYDVKM in the germline V gene. V was shortened by 4 bases and J by 8 bases, with 15 bases between the two germline ends.

The chain employs TRBV6-6 and TRBJ2-1; 9 positions match TRBD2. The J segment lost 8 bases and the V segment lost 5 bases, leaving 19 bases of the junction unmatched. Germline lookup yields CDR1 MNHNY and CDR2 SVGAGI (reference sequence). This CDR3 spans 18 amino acids. The CDR3: CASSPIRGGRAHGDEQFF. The CDR3 DNA follows: TGTGCCAGCAGTCCGATTAGGGGCGGGAGGGCCCATGGGGATGAGCAGTTCTTC.

The rearrangement joins TRBV28 to TRBJ1-2; D is unresolved. The germline gives CDR1 MDHEN, CDR2 SYDVKM. The CDR3 spans 12 residues. V was shortened by 6 bases and J by 0 bases, with 5 bases between the two germline ends. The CDR3 loop is CASRGTNYGYTF. The CDR3, as DNA: TGTGCCAGCAGAGGGACTAACTATGGCTACACCTTC.

The rearrangement uses TRBV2 and TRBJ2-3; 7 bases fit TRBD2. The germline V gene encodes CDR1 SNHLY and CDR2 FYNNEI. This CDR3 contains 13 residues. Trimming at V came to 6 bases and at J to 4 bases, leaving 4 bases not matched to a gene. CDR3 protein: CASSREEADTQYF. The DNA for the CDR3 is TGTGCCAGCAGCCGGGAGGAGGCAGATACGCAGTATTTT.

The chain is built from TRBV30 and TRBJ2-7; 7 bases line up with TRBD2. The length of the CDR3 is 14 residues. Germline-derived CDR1 and CDR2 are GTSNPN and SVGIG (reference sequence). With 4 bases clipped from V and 6 bases from J, the junction kept 12 bases outside the gene matches. CDR3 region: CAWTGGGPLGEQYF. Written as DNA, the CDR3 is TGTGCCTGGACCGGGGGAGGGCCTCTGGGCGAGCAGTACTTC.